There are a few counts of the clone carrying this T cell receptor beta chain. Its specificity is unknown. This sample stems from a study of T cells after yellow fever vaccination. Using its own MiXCR run on the 5' RACE reads, TCRdb lists one record per CDR3 protein. The sample lists a few hundred thousand distinct CDR3 sequences, about 4% occurring once. General study points: A large majority of primary-vaccination clones showed up again after the booster (under 98% CD4, around 90% CD8). By day 5 rather than day 15, the secondary response had peaked, though it was weaker.

The CDR3 contains 15 residues. Trimming took 0 bases from V and 8 from J, leaving 16 bases between them. Sequences were derived from PBMCs, sampled 5 days after the yellow fever booster vaccination. J is TRBJ1-2 and V is TRBV12-3 or TRBV12-4, with D uncertain. The TCR comes from a man in his late teens or twenties who received the YFV17D yellow fever vaccine. CDR3 amino acids: CASSLAPPRVYGYTF. As DNA, the CDR3 is TGTGCCAGCAGTTTAGCTCCACCGAGGGTTTACGGCTACACCTTC.